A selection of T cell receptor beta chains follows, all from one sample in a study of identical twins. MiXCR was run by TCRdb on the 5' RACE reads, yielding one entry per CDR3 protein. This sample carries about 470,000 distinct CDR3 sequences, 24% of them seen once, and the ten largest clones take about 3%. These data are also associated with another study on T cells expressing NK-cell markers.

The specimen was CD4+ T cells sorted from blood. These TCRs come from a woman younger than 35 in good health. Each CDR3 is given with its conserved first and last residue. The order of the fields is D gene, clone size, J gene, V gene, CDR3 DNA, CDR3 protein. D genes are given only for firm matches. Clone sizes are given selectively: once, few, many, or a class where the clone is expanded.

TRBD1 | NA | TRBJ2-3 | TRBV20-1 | TGCAGTGCTTGGGGACAGGGCACAGATACGCAGTATTTT | CSAWGQGTDTQYF
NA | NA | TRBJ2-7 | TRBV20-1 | TGCAGTGCCGGCACCCTCTCCTACGAGCAGTACTTC | CSAGTLSYEQYF
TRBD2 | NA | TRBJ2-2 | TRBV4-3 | TGCGCCAGCAGCCAACTAGCGGGTATGAACACCGGGGAGCTGTTTTTT | CASSQLAGMNTGELFF
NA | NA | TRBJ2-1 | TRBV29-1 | TGCAGCGCCGAAGGGGGGACTTCCTACAATGAGCAGTTCTTC | CSAEGGTSYNEQFF
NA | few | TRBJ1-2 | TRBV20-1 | TGCAGTGCTAGAGATCCGGGGGGAAGCTATGGCTACACCTTC | CSARDPGGSYGYTF
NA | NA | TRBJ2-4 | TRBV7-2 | TGTGCCAGCAGCTTAGAGCTGAGGGTGAACATTCAGTACTTC | CASSLELRVNIQYF
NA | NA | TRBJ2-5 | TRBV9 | TGTGCCAGCAGCGTAGCTCCAGCCAGGGAGACCCAGTACTTC | CASSVAPARETQYF
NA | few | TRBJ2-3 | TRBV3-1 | TGTGCCAGCAGCGAAGACGGATACACAGATACGCAGTATTTT | CASSEDGYTDTQYF
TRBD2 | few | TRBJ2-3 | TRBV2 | TGTGCCAGCAGTGAACTTGGACTAGCGGCAGATACGCAGTATTTT | CASSELGLAADTQYF
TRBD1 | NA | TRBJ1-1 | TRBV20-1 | TGCAGTGCTGGACAGGGGGCGCGAGCTTTCTTT | CSAGQGARAFF
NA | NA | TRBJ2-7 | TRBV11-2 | TGTGCCAGCAGCTTAGGGTTCGTTGGGGACTACGAGCAGTACTTC | CASSLGFVGDYEQYF
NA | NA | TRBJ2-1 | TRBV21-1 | TGTGCCAGCAGCTTTTACCCTGGGGACAGGGCACACAATGAGCAGTTCTTC | CASSFYPGDRAHNEQFF
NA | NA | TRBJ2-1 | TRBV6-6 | TGTGCCAGCAGAGGGGTCAGCTACAATGAGCAGTTCTTC | CASRGVSYNEQFF
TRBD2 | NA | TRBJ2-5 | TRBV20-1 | TGCAGTGCTAGGCCAGCGGGAGGGTATGAGACCCAGTACTTC | CSARPAGGYETQYF
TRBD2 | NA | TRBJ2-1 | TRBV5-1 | TGCGCCAGCAGCCAAACACCACTAGCGGGTTTTCTCCAATTC | CASSQTPLAGFLQF
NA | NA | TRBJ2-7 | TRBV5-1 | TGCGCCAGCAGCTTCGGCGGGGCGCTGCGGGAGCAGTACTTC | CASSFGGALREQYF
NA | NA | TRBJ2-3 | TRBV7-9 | TGTGCCAGCAGCCGAGTAAACACAGATACGCAGTATTTT | CASSRVNTDTQYF
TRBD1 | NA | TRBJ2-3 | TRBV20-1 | TGCAGTGCGATGGGACAGACTTTTAGCACAGATACGCAGTATTTT | CSAMGQTFSTDTQYF
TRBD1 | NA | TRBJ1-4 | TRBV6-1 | TGTGCCGGTTCGACAGGGTTGGATGAAAAACTGTTTTTT | CAGSTGLDEKLFF
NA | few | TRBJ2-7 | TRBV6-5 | TGTGCCAGCAGTTACCAGGGGCGCGGGTACGAGCAGTACTTT | CASSYQGRGYEQYF
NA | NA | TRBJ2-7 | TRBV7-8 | TGTGCCAGCAGCTTAGCCCTGGTCCGCTACGAGCAGTACTTC | CASSLALVRYEQYF
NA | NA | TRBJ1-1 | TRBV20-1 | TGCAGTGCTAGTCTGAGGAACACTGAAGCTTTCTTT | CSASLRNTEAFF
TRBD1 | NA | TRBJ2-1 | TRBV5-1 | TGCGCCAGCAGCTTGAGACAGGGCCGACCCGCGGGTGAGCAGTTCTTC | CASSLRQGRPAGEQFF
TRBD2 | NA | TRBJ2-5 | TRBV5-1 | TGCGCCAGCAGCTTGAGACTAGCGGGAGTCAGGGAGACCCAGTACTTC | CASSLRLAGVRETQYF
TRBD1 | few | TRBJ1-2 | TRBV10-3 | TGTGCCATCAGTGATCAGGGGGCAGGGGGCTACACCTTC | CAISDQGAGGYTF
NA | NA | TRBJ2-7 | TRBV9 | TGTGCCAGCAGCGTAGGAGGGAGTAACTACGAGCAGTACTTC | CASSVGGSNYEQYF
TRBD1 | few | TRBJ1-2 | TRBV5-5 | TGTGCCAGCAGCTTGGGGGACAGCTCAACCGTTAACTATGGCTACACCTTC | CASSLGDSSTVNYGYTF
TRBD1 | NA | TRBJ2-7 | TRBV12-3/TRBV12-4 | TGTGCCAGCAGTGCACTGGACAGGGGATCCTACGAGCAGTACTTC | CASSALDRGSYEQYF
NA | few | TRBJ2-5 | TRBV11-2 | TGTGCCAGCAGCTTAAGCCCCTTCCAAGAGACCCAGTACTTC | CASSLSPFQETQYF
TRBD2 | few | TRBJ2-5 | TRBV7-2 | TGTGCCAGCAGCCCATCAGCGGGACGTTTCCAAGAGACCCAGTACTTC | CASSPSAGRFQETQYF
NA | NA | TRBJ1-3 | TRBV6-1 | TGTGCCAGCTCTCGCGTGGGACCCGGAAACACCATATATTTT | CASSRVGPGNTIYF
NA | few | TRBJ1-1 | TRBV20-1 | TGCAGTGCTAGCCCCCTCGTGTTGAACACTGAAGCTTTCTTT | CSASPLVLNTEAFF
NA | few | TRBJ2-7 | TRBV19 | TGTGCCAGTAGTATCGAAAGCGGTAACGAGCAGTACTTC | CASSIESGNEQYF
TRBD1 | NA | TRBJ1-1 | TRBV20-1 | TGCAGTGCTAGAGTCGGGAGGACAGGTCTAGCTTTCTTT | CSARVGRTGLAFF
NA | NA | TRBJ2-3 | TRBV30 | TGTGCCTGTGGTACAGGCTCAGGATCCACAGATACGCAGTATTTT | CACGTGSGSTDTQYF
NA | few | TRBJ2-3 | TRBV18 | TGTGCCAGCTCACCCCCTCAGGGGACGCAGTATTTT | CASSPPQGTQYF
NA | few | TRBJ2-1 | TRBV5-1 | TGCGCCAGCAGCTTGGGTTTGGGAACCCTCTACAATGAGCAGTTCTTC | CASSLGLGTLYNEQFF
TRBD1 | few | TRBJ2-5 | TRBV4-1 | TGCGCCAGCAGCCAAGAATTCCGACAGGGGACAGAGACCCAGTACTTC | CASSQEFRQGTETQYF
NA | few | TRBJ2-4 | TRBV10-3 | TGTGCCATCAGTGACAGGGCGGACATTCAGTACTTC | CAISDRADIQYF
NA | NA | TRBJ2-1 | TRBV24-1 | TGTGCCACCAGTGATTCGAAGACCACTTTTAATGAGCAGTTCTTC | CATSDSKTTFNEQFF
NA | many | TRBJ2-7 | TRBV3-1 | TGTGCCAGCAGCCAAGCTGGGTACGAGCAGTACTTC | CASSQAGYEQYF
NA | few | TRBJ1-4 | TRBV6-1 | TGTGCCAGCAAGAGGACATCTCCGGGGGAAAAACTGTTTTTT | CASKRTSPGEKLFF
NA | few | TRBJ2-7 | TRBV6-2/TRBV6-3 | TGTGCCAGCAGTTACGGGGCAGCCTCCTACGAGCAGTACTTC | CASSYGAASYEQYF
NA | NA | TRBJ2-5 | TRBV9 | TGTGCCAGCAGCGCACAGGGTTCCCGGCAAGAGACCCAGCACTTC | CASSAQGSRQETQHF
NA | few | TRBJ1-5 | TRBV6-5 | TGTGCCAGCAGTTACGCCAGGAGCAATCAGCCCCAGCATTTT | CASSYARSNQPQHF
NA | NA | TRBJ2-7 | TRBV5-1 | TGCGCCAGCAGTTTGGACAGCTACTCTCTCGAGCAGTACTTC | CASSLDSYSLEQYF
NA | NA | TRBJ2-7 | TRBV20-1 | TGCAGTGTTGACGCGGGACGGTATGGCGAGCAGTACTTC | CSVDAGRYGEQYF
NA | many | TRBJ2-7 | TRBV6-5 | TGTGCCAGCAGTTACGGGGCCTCCTCCTACGAGCAGTACTTC | CASSYGASSYEQYF
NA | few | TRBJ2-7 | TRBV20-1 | TGCAGTGCCGCCCAGTCAGACCGTGCTACCTACGAGCAGTACTTC | CSAAQSDRATYEQYF
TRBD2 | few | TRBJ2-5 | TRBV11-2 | TGTGCCAGCAGCCCGACTAGCGGGGTTGAGACCCAGTACTTC | CASSPTSGVETQYF
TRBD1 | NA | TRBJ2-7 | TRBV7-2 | TGTGCCAGCAGCCGGACAGGGGGGACCTACGAGCAGTACTTC | CASSRTGGTYEQYF
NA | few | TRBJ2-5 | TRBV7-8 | TGTGCCAGCAGCTTAGCCCCCCTGCGCCAAGAGACCCAGTACTTC | CASSLAPLRQETQYF
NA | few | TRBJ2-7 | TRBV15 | TGTGCCACCAGCAGAGCGCTACAGGGCTACGAGCAGTACTTC | CATSRALQGYEQYF
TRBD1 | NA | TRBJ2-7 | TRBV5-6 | TGTGCCAGCAGCCGGGACAGAGGAAAGAGGGAGCAGTACTTC | CASSRDRGKREQYF
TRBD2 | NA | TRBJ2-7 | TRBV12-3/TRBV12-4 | TGTGCCAGCAGGCGAGGACTAGCGGGGTCCTACGAGCAGTACTTC | CASRRGLAGSYEQYF
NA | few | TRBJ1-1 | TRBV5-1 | TGCGCCAGCAGCTTGTCTATGGGGGCCACTGAAGCTTTCTTT | CASSLSMGATEAFF
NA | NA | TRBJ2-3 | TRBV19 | TGTGCCAGTAGTAAGGCCCGGGACTTAAGAGCAGATACGCAGTATTTT | CASSKARDLRADTQYF
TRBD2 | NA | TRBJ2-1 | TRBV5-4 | TGTGCCAGCAGCCGACCTCTAGCGGGGGGGCCGGGGAATGAGCAGTTCTTC | CASSRPLAGGPGNEQFF
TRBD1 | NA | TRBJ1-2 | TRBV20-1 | TGCAGCACAGGGGGACAGGGTCTTGGCTACACCTTC | CSTGGQGLGYTF